Listed below are T cell receptor beta chains from one sample, sequenced in a study of T cell responses to AZD1222 COVID-19 vaccine. Assay used: immunoSEQ multiplex PCR; TCRdb lists only in-frame clones, some missing. The table lists roughly 66,000 clones, approximately 85% of them singletons. The specimen comprised peripheral blood, sampled on day 0 of AZD1222 vaccination. Receptor source: an adult in good health. CDR3s include the opening cysteine and the closing phenylalanine or tryptophan. A D gene is named only where the DNA matches it firmly. Clone size is given for some rows only: seen once, a few or many times, or a class if the clone is expanded.

j_call: TRBJ2-1; clone_size: NA; v_call: TRBV18; d_call: NA; cdr3_length: 16; cdr3_aa: CASSPGPTGVQGEQFF; cdr3_nt: TGTGCCAGCTCACCAGGACCGACAGGAGTTCAGGGTGAGCAGTTCTTC
j_call: TRBJ1-5; clone_size: NA; v_call: TRBV6-5; d_call: NA; cdr3_length: 13; cdr3_aa: CASRKSGSQPQHF; cdr3_nt: TGTGCCAGCAGGAAATCGGGCAGCCAGCCCCAGCATTTT
j_call: TRBJ2-3; clone_size: NA; v_call: TRBV24-1; d_call: NA; cdr3_length: 13; cdr3_aa: CATSDTPGDTQYF; cdr3_nt: TGTGCCACCAGTGACACCCCGGGAGATACGCAGTATTTT
j_call: TRBJ1-6; clone_size: few; v_call: TRBV3-1/TRBV3-2; d_call: NA; cdr3_length: 14; cdr3_aa: CASSQGRLSSPLHF; cdr3_nt: TGTGCCAGCAGCCAGGGCAGGTTGTCATCACCCCTCCACTTT
j_call: TRBJ2-7; clone_size: NA; v_call: TRBV5-3; d_call: NA; cdr3_length: 12; cdr3_aa: CARSHGHPEQYF; cdr3_nt: TGTGCCAGAAGCCACGGACACCCCGAGCAGTACTTC
j_call: TRBJ1-1; clone_size: NA; v_call: TRBV4-3; d_call: NA; cdr3_length: 14; cdr3_aa: CASSLSGMNTEAFF; cdr3_nt: TGCGCCAGCAGCCTCAGCGGGATGAACACTGAAGCTTTCTTT
j_call: TRBJ1-2; clone_size: NA; v_call: TRBV19; d_call: NA; cdr3_length: 12; cdr3_aa: CASSGYNYGYTF; cdr3_nt: TGTGCCAGTAGTGGATATAACTATGGCTACACCTTC
j_call: TRBJ1-2; clone_size: NA; v_call: TRBV7-9; d_call: NA; cdr3_length: 15; cdr3_aa: CASSLGIGANYGYTF; cdr3_nt: TGTGCCAGCAGCTTAGGTATCGGGGCTAACTATGGCTACACCTTC
j_call: TRBJ2-3; clone_size: NA; v_call: TRBV13; d_call: TRBD1; cdr3_length: 16; cdr3_aa: CASSSKGQGSPDTQYF; cdr3_nt: TGTGCCAGCAGCAGTAAGGGACAGGGGAGCCCAGATACGCAGTATTTT
j_call: TRBJ1-5; clone_size: once; v_call: TRBV5-8; d_call: NA; cdr3_length: 14; cdr3_aa: CASSHDGLNQPQHF; cdr3_nt: TGTGCCAGCAGCCACGACGGCCTTAATCAGCCCCAGCATTTT
j_call: TRBJ2-1; clone_size: NA; v_call: TRBV5-4; d_call: NA; cdr3_length: 13; cdr3_aa: CASRRDSHNEQFF; cdr3_nt: TGTGCCAGCAGACGAGACTCACACAATGAGCAGTTCTTC
j_call: TRBJ1-1; clone_size: NA; v_call: TRBV21-1; d_call: NA; cdr3_length: 9; cdr3_aa: CASKGKAFF; cdr3_nt: TGTGCCAGCAAAGGTAAAGCTTTCTTT
j_call: TRBJ2-5; clone_size: NA; v_call: TRBV7-2; d_call: NA; cdr3_length: 16; cdr3_aa: CASSGAPGVAYGTQYF; cdr3_nt: TGTGCCAGCAGCGGAGCCCCGGGGGTAGCTTATGGGACCCAGTACTTC
j_call: TRBJ2-3; clone_size: NA; v_call: TRBV27; d_call: NA; cdr3_length: 13; cdr3_aa: CASRSINTDTQYF; cdr3_nt: TGTGCCAGCAGGTCGATTAACACAGATACGCAGTATTTT
j_call: TRBJ1-5; clone_size: NA; v_call: TRBV12-3/TRBV12-4; d_call: NA; cdr3_length: 13; cdr3_aa: CASSFGRDQPQHF; cdr3_nt: TGTGCCAGCAGTTTCGGACGAGATCAGCCCCAGCATTTT